The entry below describes one T cell receptor beta chain. Its antigen is undetermined. This CDR3 spans 14 amino acids. Looked up from germline, CDR1 is SGHKS and CDR2 is YYEKEE (reference sequence). V gave up 4 bases and J gave up 2 bases; unmatched junction bases: 5. CD45RO-negative cells were positively selected for CCR7, leaving out terminally differentiated effector memory CD45RA+ cells. This record belongs to a study of shared clonotypes between healthy human individuals. An approximately 200 ng quantity of DNA, tens of thousands of T cell genomes, went into the sorted-subset replicate PCRs. The protocol was immunoSEQ multiplex PCR, while the TCRdb copy is restricted to in-frame clones and leaves out a portion. The data hold 660,000 or so clones, with 95% to 97% observed a single time. Overall study findings and caveats: Across subsets, estimated richness was generally greater for naive than for memory populations.

Sequenced: naive CD8+ T cells sorted from blood. The TCR comes from a woman in her 30s in good health. The V and J genes are TRBV5-5 and TRBJ2-7; 8 bases are a match to TRBD1. The CDR3 nucleotides read TGTGCCAGCAGCCCAGACAGGGGTGCCTACGAGCAGTACTTC. Protein sequence: CASSPDRGAYEQYF.